The rows below give T cell receptor beta chains drawn from one sample of a study of blood T cell repertoires in COVID-19. Data came from immunoSEQ multiplex PCR; TCRdb stores just in-frame clones and leaves some out. The sample has roughly 250,000 clones, around four fifths seen once. Input material: peripheral blood. These receptors originate from a woman aged 40 to 55 with active or convalescent COVID-19. The CDR3 runs from the conserved cysteine through the conserved F or W. Fields, in order: D gene, J gene, V gene, clone size, CDR3 DNA, CDR3 protein. D genes are given only for firm matches. Expanded clones are given a class, and other clones once, few, many or no size at all.

-,TRBJ1-1,TRBV11-2,few,TGTGCCAGCAGCTCCCCCAGGAAGGGGTTTATTCATGCTTTCTTT,CASSSPRKGFIHAFF
TRBD1,TRBJ1-3,TRBV3-1/TRBV3-2,-,TGTGCCAGCAGCCAACCAGGGACAGGCGGAAACACCATATATTTT,CASSQPGTGGNTIYF
-,TRBJ1-6,TRBV5-1,-,TGCGCCAGCAGTTCTTTCTCGGGAAATTCACCCCTCCACTTT,CASSSFSGNSPLHF
-,TRBJ1-1,TRBV2,-,TGTGCCAGCAGTGACCCGCAACAGGCGTGGGGCACTGAAGCTTTCTTT,CASSDPQQAWGTEAFF
-,TRBJ2-1,TRBV11-3,-,TGTGCCAGCAGCCTCCGACGGGGTAGTAATGAGCAGTTCTTC,CASSLRRGSNEQFF
-,TRBJ1-1,TRBV7-2,-,TGTGCCAGCAGCTTAGAGCTGGGGCGAGCTTTCTTT,CASSLELGRAFF
TRBD1,TRBJ1-5,TRBV4-1,-,TGCGCCAGCAGCCAAGTTTCCTACAGGGGTCCTACAAACCCCCAGCCCCAGCATTTT,CASSQVSYRGPTNPQPQHF
TRBD1,TRBJ2-1,TRBV5-1,-,TGCGCCAGCAGCTCGGGACAGGGAGGCCACAATGAGCAGTTCTTC,CASSSGQGGHNEQFF
-,TRBJ1-5,TRBV30,-,TGTGCCTGGAGTGTAGGGGGGGTTTGGGCCAATCAGCCCCAGCATTTT,CAWSVGGVWANQPQHF
-,TRBJ1-1,TRBV11-2,-,TGTGCCAGCAGCTCCCTGGCCGCTGAAGCTTTCTTT,CASSSLAAEAFF
TRBD1,TRBJ1-3,TRBV9,-,TGTGCCAGCAGCGTAGAACAGGGGCGGGCTGGAAACACCATATATTTT,CASSVEQGRAGNTIYF
-,TRBJ1-1,TRBV10-3,-,TGTGCCATCAGTGAGTCGATCAGTATATGGACTGAAGCTTTCTTT,CAISESISIWTEAFF
-,TRBJ1-5,TRBV28,-,TGTGCCAGCAGTCCCGAGATCAGCGGCCAGCCCCAGCATTTT,CASSPEISGQPQHF
TRBD1,TRBJ1-2,TRBV5-5,-,TGTGCCAGCAGCTGGACAGGGGCGGAAGATGGCTACACCTTC,CASSWTGAEDGYTF
TRBD1,TRBJ2-1,TRBV5-1,-,TGCGCCAGCAGCCCCGGGACAGGGAATCGGTACGAGCAGTTCTTC,CASSPGTGNRYEQFF
TRBD1,TRBJ1-5,TRBV7-9,-,TGTGCCAGCAGCTACGAAAGACAGGGGGCTCAGCCCCAGCATTTT,CASSYERQGAQPQHF
-,TRBJ1-1,TRBV7-8,-,TGTGCCAGCAGACACAGAACCGACGCTGAAGCTTTCTTT,CASRHRTDAEAFF